The 7 T cell receptor beta chains below were found in one sample sequenced in a study of blood T cell repertoires in COVID-19. Here immunoSEQ multiplex PCR was the method, and the copy in TCRdb shows in-frame clones only, minus some. The data hold more than 250,000 clones, with 92% observed a single time. The source material was PBMCs or T cells enriched from blood (not recorded which). Receptor source: a woman in her twenties or thirties who had recovered from COVID-19.

The rearrangement links TRBV11-3 to TRBJ2-3, with 10 positions matching TRBD2. V dropped 4 bases and J dropped 1; count of bases not matched to a gene: 5. The germline CDR1 and CDR2 sequences are SGHNT and YENEEA. This CDR3 is built from 16 residues. CDR3 DNA sequence: TGTGCCAGCAGCTCCAGAACTAGCGGGGGCACAGATACGCAGTATTTT. It translates to CASSSRTSGGTDTQYF. The entire variable domain, with the rest obtained from reference TRBV11-3 and TRBJ2-3, is as follows: EAGVVQSPRYKIIEKKQPVAFWCNPISGHNTLYWYLQNLGQGPELLIRYENEEAVDDSQLPKDRFSAERLKGVDSTLKIQPAELGDSAVYLCASSSRTSGGTDTQYFGPGTRLTVL.

This chain joins TRBV11-2 and TRBJ1-2; D call uncertain. Deletions cut 4 bases from V and 7 bases from J, with 10 bases between. Germline CDR1 reads SGHAT; CDR2 reads FQNNGV. There are 12 residues in the CDR3. The CDR3 is CASSSMRVGYTF. The CDR3 DNA reads TGTGCCAGCAGCTCGATGCGGGTTGGCTACACCTTC.

This chain uses TRBV28 with TRBJ1-2; tentative D call: TRBD1 (5 bases). This CDR3 is built from 13 residues. V lost 5 bases, J lost 10 bases, and 17 bases lay in between. The germline gives CDR1 MDHEN, CDR2 SYDVKM. The CDR3 DNA reads TGTGCCAGCAGTCCCGGGGGGGGAACAACCTACACCTTC. This gives the protein CASSPGGGTTYTF.

The rearrangement joins TRBV7-2 to TRBJ2-5; weak D call: TRBD2 (5 bases). CDR3 size: 15 residues. Germline CDR1 SGHTA, CDR2 FQGNSA. Deletions cut 1 base from V and 5 bases from J, with 14 bases between. CDR3 DNA: TGTGCCAGCAGCTTAGAAGGAGGAGGTTCGGAGACCCAGTACTTC. Its protein product is CASSLEGGGSETQYF.

This clone was counted a few times. The chain carries TRBV28 and TRBJ1-5; TRBD1 matches 7 bases. Germline V lookup: CDR1 MDHEN, CDR2 SYDVKM. The CDR3 is made up of 14 amino acids. The J segment lost 5 bases and the V segment lost 3 bases, leaving 4 bases of the junction unmatched. The CDR3 bases are TGTGCCAGCAGTTTTCAACAGGGGCATCAGCCCCAGCATTTT. Translating it yields CASSFQQGHQPQHF.

The CDR3 coding sequence is TGTGCCAGCAGCCGGAGCATAGCTGGGACTGGAAAACTGTTTTTT. Its translation is CASSRSIAGTGKLFF. This sequence joins TRBV5-8 and TRBJ1-4; possibly TRBD1 for D (5 bases). Looked up from germline, CDR1 is SGHTS and CDR2 is YDEGEE. The CDR3 loop spans 15 amino acids. Deletions cut 4 bases from V and 10 bases from J, with 20 bases between.

V gene TRBV7-2 combines with J gene TRBJ1-6; D might be TRBD1 (5 bases). The CDR3 is 12 residues long. V was shortened by 4 bases and J by 10 bases, with 8 bases between the two germline ends. Germline loops: CDR1 SGHTA, CDR2 FQGNSA. In DNA form, the CDR3 reads TGTGCCAGCAGCTCCAGGGAATCACCCCTCCACTTT. Protein: CASSSRESPLHF.